This record concerns one T cell receptor beta chain sequence. Libraries were prepared by immunoSEQ multiplex PCR; TCRdb keeps only in-frame clonotypes and omits some of them. Here the sample spans some 110,000 clones, approximately 84% being singletons. V lost 7 bases, J lost 0 bases, and 4 bases stayed unmatched. The CDR3 contains 14 residues. Germline V gives CDR1 SQVTM, CDR2 ANQGSEA. This sample is drawn from a study of blood T cell repertoires in COVID-19. Specimen: peripheral blood. The V gene is TRBV29-1, the J gene TRBJ2-1, with 9 bases that match TRBD1. The clonotype comes from a man in his 60s with acute or convalescent COVID-19. CDR3 residues: CSAGGQGSYNEQFF. The DNA for the CDR3 is TGCAGCGCCGGGGGACAGGGCTCCTACAATGAGCAGTTCTTC.